What follows are 24 T cell receptor beta chains derived from one specimen sequenced in a study of patients and donors after allogeneic stem cell transplantation. TCRdb reprocessed the RT-PCR reads via MiXCR and lists one record per CDR3 protein. The sample lists more than 850,000 distinct CDR3 sequences; around 17% were seen once. Sequenced: blood, either unsorted or a sorted T cell fraction (not recorded which). These receptors were collected from a human donor who was either an allogeneic HSCT recipient or a stem cell or donor lymphocyte infusion donor (not recorded which). It is not recorded whose cells these are; they may come from a transplant donor.

This clonotype was detected only a few times. The chain employs TRBV13 and TRBJ2-7; 10 bases match TRBD2. Losses at the gene ends were 7 bases for V and 7 bases for J; bases not matched to a gene: 7. CDR1 is PRHDT and CDR2 is FYEKMQ in the germline V gene (reference sequence). The CDR3 is made up of 13 amino acids. For the CDR3, the DNA is TGTGCCAGCAATTTGCTAGCGGGAGAAGAGCAGTACTTC. Amino acid sequence: CASNLLAGEEQYF.

The CDR3 DNA reads as TGTGCCAGCAGTTTAAATGGGGACAGACCCTACGAGCAGTACTTC. It encodes CASSLNGDRPYEQYF. V and J are TRBV27 and TRBJ2-7, with 7 bases fitting TRBD1. The length of the CDR3 is 15 residues. V gave up 2 bases and J gave up 2 bases; unmatched junction bases: 6. Germline V gene data show CDR1 as MNHEY and CDR2 as SMNVEV (reference sequence).

The chain joins TRBV2 to TRBJ2-5; the D gene is possibly TRBD1 (5 bases). The germline V gene has CDR1 SNHLY and CDR2 FYNNEI. The CDR3 contains 15 residues. Trimming pared 7 bases from V and 9 bases from J, leaving 24 bases between. CDR3 loop: CASNQALTFKGAQYF. CDR3 nucleotides: TGTGCCAGCAACCAGGCCCTTACGTTTAAAGGGGCCCAGTACTTC.

This clonotype was recorded at least ten times. This chain links TRBV15 with TRBJ2-1; TRBD2 aligns across 9 bases. Germline-derived CDR1 and CDR2 are LNHNV and YYDKDF (reference sequence). The CDR3 covers 13 residues. The V gene end was trimmed by 8 bases and the J gene end by 4 bases; junction bases not matched to a gene: 3. CDR3 sequence (DNA): TGTGCCACCTCAGCGGGGGGTTACAATGAGCAGTTCTTC. Residues: CATSAGGYNEQFF.

The sample holds a few counts of this clonotype. This chain joins TRBV7-2 and TRBJ2-3, with 8 bases lining up with TRBD2. J was trimmed by 0 bases and V by 4 bases; bases with no gene match: 6. The CDR3 contains 16 residues. CDR1 and CDR2 from the germline V gene are SGHTA and FQGNSA. CDR3 bases: TGTGCCAGCAGCTCCATAGCGGGGAGGAGCACAGATACGCAGTATTTT. It translates to CASSSIAGRSTDTQYF.

The rearrangement joins TRBV20-1 to TRBJ2-1; possible D gene TRBD2, 5 bases. Germline V gene sequence: CDR1 DFQATT, CDR2 SNEGSKA (reference sequence). Trimming removed 4 bases at V and 2 bases at J, with 9 bases between. CDR3 size: 13 residues. The CDR3 sequence: CSANPGTYNEQFF. CDR3 coding DNA: TGCAGTGCTAACCCCGGGACCTACAATGAGCAGTTCTTC.

The chain has TRBV7-2 and TRBJ1-5; D is unclear. Trimming took 5 bases from V and 4 from J, leaving 12 bases between them. This CDR3 comprises 14 residues. In germline, CDR1 is SGHTA, CDR2 FQGNSA. The CDR3 loop reads CASSVGRINQPQHF. CDR3 in DNA: TGTGCCAGCAGCGTCGGACGGATTAATCAGCCCCAGCATTTT.

This clonotype has only a few counts. The chain uses TRBV29-1 and TRBJ1-1; 9 positions agree with TRBD1. From germline, CDR1 is SQVTM and CDR2 ANQGSEA. The CDR3 runs 13 residues. V gave up 1 base and J gave up 11 bases; unmatched junction bases: 8. The chain's CDR3 is CSVEVRTGVEAFF. The CDR3 DNA is TGCAGCGTTGAAGTGAGGACAGGGGTTGAGGCTTTCTTT.

This clonotype was counted only a few times. V usage is TRBV7-2 and J usage is TRBJ1-6, with a possible D match to TRBD1 (5 bases). The germline V gene has CDR1 SGHTA and CDR2 FQGNSA. V lost 0 bases and J 8 bases, leaving 11 bases between the germline ends. The CDR3 spans 15 residues. CDR3 DNA: TGTGCCAGCAGCTTAGCGTTTGGGGCGCATTCACCCCTCCACTTT. It encodes CASSLAFGAHSPLHF.

This clonotype appeared a few times. The chain links TRBV12-3 or TRBV12-4 to TRBJ1-5; tentative D call: TRBD1 (6 bases). The CDR3 is 17 residues long. Trimming took 3 bases from V and 7 from J, leaving 22 bases between them. The CDR3 region has the DNA TGTGCCAGCAGTTTTTCTACCCGGGGGCCCAATAGCCAGCCCCAGCATTTT. Amino acids: CASSFSTRGPNSQPQHF.

In this sample, this clonotype turned up many times. The chain uses TRBV14 and TRBJ1-3; D not resolved. Germline loops: CDR1 SGHDN, CDR2 FVKESK. The CDR3 has 14 amino acids. V lost 2 bases, J lost 4 bases, and 9 bases lay in between. The CDR3 region has the DNA TGTGCCAGCAGCCAACTGGAGCGGGGAAACACCATATATTTT. Protein sequence: CASSQLERGNTIYF.

The chain links TRBV12-3 or TRBV12-4 to TRBJ2-4, with 8 bases matching TRBD1. This CDR3 has 15 amino acids. The trim removed 7 bases at V and 2 bases at J, leaving 7 bases unmatched. Written as DNA, the CDR3 is TGTGCCAGCACTTTGGCAGGGGGCACCAAAAACATTCAGTACTTC. This sequence encodes CASTLAGGTKNIQYF.

The V call is TRBV5-4, the J call TRBJ1-5; D uncertain. This CDR3 contains 13 residues. Germline CDR1 is SGHNT and CDR2 is YYREEE (reference sequence). V was pared by 1 base and J by 9 bases, with 11 bases between. For the CDR3, the DNA is TGTGCCAGCAGCTTGAACTTGGACGGGCCCCAGCATTTT. Residues: CASSLNLDGPQHF. Full variable domain (outside the CDR3, taken from reference TRBV5-4 and TRBJ1-5): ETGVTQSPTHLIKTRGQQVTLRCSSQSGHNTVSWYQQALGQGPQFIFQYYREEENGRGNFPPRFSGLQFPNYSSELNVNALELDDSALYLCASSLNLDGPQHFGDGTRLSIL.

This clonotype has more than one count but fewer than ten. This chain connects TRBV5-1 to TRBJ2-7; D is possibly TRBD1 (7 bases). CDR1 is SGHRS, CDR2 YFSETQ, per germline. Deletions cut 3 bases from V and 3 bases from J, with 16 bases between. This CDR3 has 15 amino acids. The CDR3 reads CASSSNPGGLYEQYF. In DNA form, the CDR3 reads TGCGCCAGCAGCTCGAACCCAGGGGGACTCTACGAGCAGTACTTC.

The chain couples TRBV7-9 to TRBJ2-7, with D possibly matching TRBD2 (5 bases). The V gene's germline CDR1 is SEHNR and CDR2 FQNEAQ (reference sequence). The CDR3 contains 14 residues. The V end lost 5 bases, the J end lost 4 bases, and 15 bases lay between the germline ends. For the CDR3, the DNA is TGTGCCAGCAGCCCCCCGGGGAAGGTATACGAGCAGTACTTC. It translates to CASSPPGKVYEQYF.

V usage is TRBV11-1 and J usage is TRBJ2-7; a weak D match, TRBD2 (5 bases). CDR1 and CDR2 (germline): SGHAT, FQDESV (reference sequence). The CDR3 sequence is 14 residues long. Trimming took off 10 bases at V and 0 bases at J, with 16 bases between the two ends. This CDR3 is CATSHSEVSYEQYF. Here the CDR3 DNA reads TGTGCCACATCACACTCGGAGGTCTCCTACGAGCAGTACTTC.

This clonotype appeared a few times. This chain uses TRBV4-2 with TRBJ1-6, with TRBD1 matching over 11 bases. CDR3 size: 19 residues. V gave up 2 bases and J gave up 0 bases; unmatched junction bases: 6. Germline values: CDR1 LGHNA, CDR2 YNFKEQ. In DNA form, the CDR3 reads TGTGCCAGCAGCCAACCGGACAGGGGGCTCAGCTCCTATAATTCACCCCTCCACTTT. Its translation: CASSQPDRGLSSYNSPLHF.

The chain couples TRBV7-9 to TRBJ2-4, with D perhaps matching TRBD1 or TRBD2 (5 bases each). This CDR3 is built from 14 residues. V was cut by 5 bases and J by 8 bases, with 16 bases left in between. Germline V gives CDR1 SEHNR, CDR2 FQNEAQ (reference sequence). The CDR3 DNA follows: TGTGCCAGCAGCCCTTCAGGGAGATGGGACATTCAGTACTTC. It encodes CASSPSGRWDIQYF.

This clonotype was found many times. J is TRBJ1-1 and V is TRBV7-8, with TRBD1 matching over 9 bases. Germline V gene data show CDR1 as SGHVS and CDR2 as FQNEAQ. The CDR3 contains 14 residues. V lost 5 bases, J lost 1 base, and 2 bases stayed unmatched. The CDR3 spells CASSAGQGNTEAFF. The CDR3 DNA reads TGTGCCAGCAGCGCGGGACAGGGGAACACTGAAGCTTTCTTT. Combining the CDR3 with reference TRBV7-8 and TRBJ1-1 gives the whole variable domain GAGVSQSPRYKVAKRGQDVALRCDPISGHVSLFWYQQALGQGPEFLTYFQNEAQLDKSGLPSDRFFAERPEGSVSTLKIQRTQQEDSAVYLCASSAGQGNTEAFFGQGTRLTVV.

This clonotype was recorded once. The V and J genes are TRBV7-3 and TRBJ2-1; the match to TRBD1 covers 9 bases. CDR3 length: 13 amino acids. CDR1 is SGHTA and CDR2 is FQGTGA in the germline V gene. The ends lost 5 bases at V and 5 bases at J; junction bases unmatched: 1. The CDR3 spells CASSRTGDNEQFF. DNA of the CDR3: TGTGCCAGCAGCAGGACAGGGGACAATGAGCAGTTCTTC.

A few counts support this clonotype. The rearrangement uses TRBV20-1 and TRBJ2-7; D remains ambiguous. This CDR3 comprises 14 residues. Trimming cost V 3 bases and J 1 base, with 13 bases left between them. Germline loops: CDR1 DFQATT, CDR2 SNEGSKA (reference sequence). The CDR3: CSARGRGESYEQYF. CDR3 coding DNA: TGCAGTGCTAGGGGCAGAGGAGAATCCTACGAGCAGTACTTC.

The genes are TRBV12-3 or TRBV12-4 and TRBJ2-1; TRBD2 matches 11 bases. The CDR3 runs to 16 residues. Trimming at V came to 5 bases and at J to 7 bases, leaving 10 bases not matched to a gene. The CDR3 region is CASSPIGTSGINEQFF. The CDR3 DNA is TGTGCCAGCAGTCCGATCGGGACTAGCGGTATTAATGAGCAGTTCTTC.

This clonotype turned up a few times. V usage is TRBV10-3 and J usage is TRBJ1-3, with D possibly matching TRBD1 (6 bases). Germline assignment: CDR1 ENHRY and CDR2 SYGVKD. The CDR3 consists of 13 residues. V lost 8 bases and J lost 2, with 10 bases in between. CDR3: CAIEDRPGNTIYF. The CDR3 DNA follows: TGTGCCATCGAGGACAGACCTGGAAACACCATATATTTT.

The rearrangement uses TRBV20-1 and TRBJ2-1; D unclear. V was clipped by 5 bases and J by 2 bases, with 13 bases between them. This CDR3 is built from 14 residues. Germline assignment: CDR1 DFQATT and CDR2 SNEGSKA (reference sequence). CDR3 in amino acids: CSAERFGAYNEQFF. CDR3 sequence (DNA): TGCAGTGCTGAGCGCTTCGGAGCCTACAATGAGCAGTTCTTC.